The clone carrying this T cell receptor beta chain was detected a few times. Sample barcodes were added at both library ends during cDNA synthesis. Via MiXCR, TCRdb re-called the 5' RACE reads, giving one row per CDR3 protein. The sample has a few hundred thousand distinct CDR3 sequences; 28% are singletons. This specimen comes from a study of identical twins' blood T cells. CDR1 is MDHEN, CDR2 SYDVKM, per germline. The germline V and J ends were trimmed by 4 bases and 5 bases, with 8 bases remaining between them. The CDR3 is 12 amino acids. What was sequenced was PBMCs. The chain has TRBV28 and TRBJ1-1; the D is unclear. The origin of this receptor is a woman aged 18 to 55 in good health. CDR3 in DNA: TGTGCCAGCAGTTCGCACCTAACTGAAGCTTTCTTT. Translated, it gives CASSSHLTEAFF.